The T cell receptor beta chain under discussion was sequenced for a study of CD8+ T cells in alopecia areata. For the study at large: For 6 to 18 months, tofacitinib was taken, and 6 months off drug followed.

The CDR3 sequence is 15 residues long. Germline V gene sequence: CDR1 SQVTM, CDR2 ANQGSEA. V was trimmed by 5 bases and J by 1 base, leaving 16 bases between them. General study points: Mice showed clearer TCR sharing than patients did, a gap that was possibly HLA-related.

Extracted from the samples, RNA was reverse transcribed into cDNA to serve as the sequencing template. Profiling relied on immunoSEQ multiplex PCR, and the TCRdb table lists in-frame clones only, not all of them. This sample carries over 110,000 clones, about 51% of them seen once, and the ten largest clones take over 0.75%. As regards this clone: Its target is not known.

Those with alopecia areata gave lesional scalp punch biopsies and peripheral blood. This chain uses TRBV29-1 with TRBJ2-3; a weak D match, TRBD1 (7 bases). The sequence derives from a human donor with alopecia areata. The sequencing here drew on CD4+ T cells sorted from blood, taken at week 0. The CDR3 DNA reads TGCAGCGTTCCTTATCAGGGGGGAGGCACAGATACGCAGTATTTT. As protein: CSVPYQGGGTDTQYF.